Listed here is a single T cell receptor beta chain. The antigen is undetermined. Focal radiation plus CTLA-4 blockade with ipilimumab was administered to patients who had chemo-refractory metastatic non-small-cell lung cancer. The germline CDR1 and CDR2 sequences are SSHAT and FNYEAQ (reference sequence). Trimming took 0 bases from V and 4 from J; bases not matched to a gene: 9. This CDR3 region has 17 residues. The sample belongs to a study of radiotherapy plus CTLA-4 blockade in lung cancer. This table comes from immunoSEQ multiplex PCR, and its TCRdb copy is limited to in-frame clones, with some not included. The sample records about 28,000 clones, approximately 79% being singletons. Broader study findings: After radiotherapy and ipilimumab, tumor-derived clones expanded in peripheral blood.

Material: peripheral blood, obtained from a patient treated with radiotherapy plus ipilimumab. The sequence was obtained from a human donor with non-small cell lung cancer who had stable disease on radiotherapy plus ipilimumab. The chain uses TRBV7-7 and TRBJ2-1; 7 positions match TRBD2. The chain's CDR3 is CASSLAPRGGDYNEQFF. The CDR3 DNA sequence: TGTGCCAGCAGCTTAGCGCCCCGTGGGGGGGATTACAATGAGCAGTTCTTC.